This T cell receptor beta chain was recorded in a study of human T cells and chemical hapten exposure. Study background: Alopecia areata, totalis or universalis affected patients, mainly female. Variability of per-sample TCR yields stemmed mainly from small differences in pooled library volume.

CDR3 length equals 15 residues. Trimming took off 6 bases at V and 2 bases at J, with 14 bases between the two ends. Germline V gives CDR1 DFQATT, CDR2 SNEGSKA (reference sequence). The time point: patch test 3, about 24 weeks after DPC sensitization. Sample treatment: therapeutic diphenylcyclopropenone sensitization with weekly scalp DPC. In its sample, this clonotype was seen many times. TCRdb itself ran the RACE reads through MiXCR, one entry per CDR3 protein. In the table there are 70,000 or so distinct CDR3 sequences, around 10% of which are singletons. V and J are TRBV20-1 and TRBJ1-6, with D hard to call. This TCR derives from a woman aged 45-59 years with alopecia areata. Some clones in this sample may be carry-over from other donors' samples. The sample here was whole blood, taken in connection with sensitization to the hapten diphenylcyclopropenone (DPC). The CDR3 spells CSAIPLTTYNSPLHF. The CDR3 DNA follows: TGCAGTGCCATTCCACTAACCACCTATAATTCACCCCTCCACTTT.